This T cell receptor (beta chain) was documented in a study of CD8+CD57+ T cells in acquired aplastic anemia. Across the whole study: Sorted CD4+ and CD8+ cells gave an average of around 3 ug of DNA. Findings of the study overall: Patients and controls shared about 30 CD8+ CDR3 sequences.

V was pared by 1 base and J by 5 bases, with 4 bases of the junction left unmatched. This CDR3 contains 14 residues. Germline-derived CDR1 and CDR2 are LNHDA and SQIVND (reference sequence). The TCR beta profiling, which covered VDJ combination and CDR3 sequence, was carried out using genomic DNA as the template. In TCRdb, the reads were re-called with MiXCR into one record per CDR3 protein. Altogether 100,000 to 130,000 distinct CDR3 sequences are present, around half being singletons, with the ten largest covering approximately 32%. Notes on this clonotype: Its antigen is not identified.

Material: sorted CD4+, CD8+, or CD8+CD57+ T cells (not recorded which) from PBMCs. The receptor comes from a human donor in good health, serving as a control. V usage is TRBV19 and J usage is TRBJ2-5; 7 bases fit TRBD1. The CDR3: CASSIGQGGETQYF. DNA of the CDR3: TGTGCCAGTAGTATAGGACAGGGCGGGGAGACCCAGTACTTC.